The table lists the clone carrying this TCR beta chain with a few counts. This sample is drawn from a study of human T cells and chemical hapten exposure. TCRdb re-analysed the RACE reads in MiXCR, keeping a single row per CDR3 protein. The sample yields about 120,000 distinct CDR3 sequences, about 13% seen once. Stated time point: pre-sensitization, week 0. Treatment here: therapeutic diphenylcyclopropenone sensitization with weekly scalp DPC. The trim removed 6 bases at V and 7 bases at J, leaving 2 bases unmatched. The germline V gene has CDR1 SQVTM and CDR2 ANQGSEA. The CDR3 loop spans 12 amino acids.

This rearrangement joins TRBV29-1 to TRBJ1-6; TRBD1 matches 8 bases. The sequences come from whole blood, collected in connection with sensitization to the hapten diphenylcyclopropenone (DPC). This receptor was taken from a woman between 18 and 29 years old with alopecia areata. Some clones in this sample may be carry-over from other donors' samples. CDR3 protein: CSVGTGNSPLHF. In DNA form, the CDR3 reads TGCAGCGTCGGGACAGGCAATTCACCCCTCCACTTT.